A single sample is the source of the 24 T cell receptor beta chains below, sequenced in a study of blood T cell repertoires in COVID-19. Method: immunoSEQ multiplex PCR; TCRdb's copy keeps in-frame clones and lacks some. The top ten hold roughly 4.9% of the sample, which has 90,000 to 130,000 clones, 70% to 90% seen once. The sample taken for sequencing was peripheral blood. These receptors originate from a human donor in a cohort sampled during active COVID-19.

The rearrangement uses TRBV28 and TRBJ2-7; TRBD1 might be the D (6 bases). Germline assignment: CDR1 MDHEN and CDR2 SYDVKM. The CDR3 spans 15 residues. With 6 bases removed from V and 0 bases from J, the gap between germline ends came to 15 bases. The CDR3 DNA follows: TGTGCCAGCAGCCGTACAGGGATAGTCTCCTACGAGCAGTACTTC. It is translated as CASSRTGIVSYEQYF.

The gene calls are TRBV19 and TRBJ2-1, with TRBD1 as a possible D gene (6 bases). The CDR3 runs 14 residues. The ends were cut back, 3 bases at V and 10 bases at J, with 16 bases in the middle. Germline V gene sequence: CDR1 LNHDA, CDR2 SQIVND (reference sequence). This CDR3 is CASSIHGSGAEQFF. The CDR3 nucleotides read TGTGCCAGTAGTATTCACGGATCAGGGGCAGAGCAGTTCTTC.

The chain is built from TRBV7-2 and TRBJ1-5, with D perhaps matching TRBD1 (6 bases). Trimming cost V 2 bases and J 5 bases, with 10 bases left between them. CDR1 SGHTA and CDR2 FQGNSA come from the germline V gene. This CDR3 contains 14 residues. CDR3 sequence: CASSLTQGYQPQHF. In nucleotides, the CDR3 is TGTGCCAGCAGCTTAACACAGGGCTATCAGCCCCAGCATTTT.

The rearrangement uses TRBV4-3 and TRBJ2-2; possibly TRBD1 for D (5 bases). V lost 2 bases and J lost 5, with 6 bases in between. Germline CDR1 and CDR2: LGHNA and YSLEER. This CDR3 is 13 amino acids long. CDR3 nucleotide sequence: TGCGCCAGCAGCCAACAGGGAACCGGGGAGCTGTTTTTT. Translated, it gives CASSQQGTGELFF.

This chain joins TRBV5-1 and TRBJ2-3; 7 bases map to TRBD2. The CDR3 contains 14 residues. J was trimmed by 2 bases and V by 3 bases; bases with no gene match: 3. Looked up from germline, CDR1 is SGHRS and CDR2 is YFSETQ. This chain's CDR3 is CASSSGTITDTQYF. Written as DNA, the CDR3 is TGCGCCAGCAGCTCCGGGACTATCACAGATACGCAGTATTTT.

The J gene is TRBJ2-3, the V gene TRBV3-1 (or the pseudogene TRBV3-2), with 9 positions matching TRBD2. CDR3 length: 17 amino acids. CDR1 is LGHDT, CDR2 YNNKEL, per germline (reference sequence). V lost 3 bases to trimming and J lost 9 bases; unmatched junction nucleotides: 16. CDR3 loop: CASSQSLGRGGWMTQYF. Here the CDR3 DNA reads TGTGCCAGCAGCCAGTCCCTTGGGCGGGGGGGATGGATGACGCAGTATTTT.

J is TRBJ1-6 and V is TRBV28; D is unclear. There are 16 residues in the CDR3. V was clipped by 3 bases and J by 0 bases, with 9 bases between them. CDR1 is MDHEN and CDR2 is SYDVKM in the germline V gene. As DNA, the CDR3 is TGTGCCAGCAGTTTGGGTGGGAGCTCCTATAATTCACCCCTCCACTTT. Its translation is CASSLGGSSYNSPLHF.

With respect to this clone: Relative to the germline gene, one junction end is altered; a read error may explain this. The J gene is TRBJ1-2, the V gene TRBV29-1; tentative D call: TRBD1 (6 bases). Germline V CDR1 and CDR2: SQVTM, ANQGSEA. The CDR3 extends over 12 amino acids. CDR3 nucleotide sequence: TGCAGCGGTGAAAGCGGGGGCCATGGCTACACCTTC. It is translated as CSGESGGHGYTF.

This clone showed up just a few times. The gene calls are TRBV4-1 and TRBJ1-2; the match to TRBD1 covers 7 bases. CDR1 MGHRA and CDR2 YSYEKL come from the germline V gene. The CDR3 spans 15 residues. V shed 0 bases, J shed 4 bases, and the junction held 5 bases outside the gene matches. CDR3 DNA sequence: TGCGCCAGCAGCCAAGACCACCGGGACAGCTATGGCTACACCTTC. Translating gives CASSQDHRDSYGYTF.

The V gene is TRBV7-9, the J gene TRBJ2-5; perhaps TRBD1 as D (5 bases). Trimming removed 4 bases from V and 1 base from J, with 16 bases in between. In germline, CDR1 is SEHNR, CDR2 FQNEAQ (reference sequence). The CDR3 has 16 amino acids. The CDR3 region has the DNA TGTGCCAGCAGCTACCGCTCAGGGCGGCTCCAAGAGACCCAGTACTTC. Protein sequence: CASSYRSGRLQETQYF.

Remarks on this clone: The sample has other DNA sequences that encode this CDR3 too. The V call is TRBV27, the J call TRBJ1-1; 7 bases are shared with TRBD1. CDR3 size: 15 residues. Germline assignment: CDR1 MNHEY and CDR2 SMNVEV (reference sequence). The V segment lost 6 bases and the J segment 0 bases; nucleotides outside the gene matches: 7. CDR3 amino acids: CASSRQGQMNTEAFF. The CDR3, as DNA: TGTGCCAGCAGCCGACAGGGACAAATGAACACTGAAGCTTTCTTT.

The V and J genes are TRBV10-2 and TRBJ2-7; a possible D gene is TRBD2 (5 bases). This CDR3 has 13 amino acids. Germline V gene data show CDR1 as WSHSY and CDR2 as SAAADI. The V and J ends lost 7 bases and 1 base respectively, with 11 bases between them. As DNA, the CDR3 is TGCGCCAGCATGGGTAGCGCTTCCTACGAGCAGTACTTC. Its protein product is CASMGSASYEQYF.

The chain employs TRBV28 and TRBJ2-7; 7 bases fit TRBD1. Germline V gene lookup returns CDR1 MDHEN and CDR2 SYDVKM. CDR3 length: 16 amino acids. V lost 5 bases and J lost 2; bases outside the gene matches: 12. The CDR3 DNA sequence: TGTGCCAGCAGTCAAGGGTGGGGGCAGGGGGCCTACGAGCAGTACTTC. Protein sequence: CASSQGWGQGAYEQYF.

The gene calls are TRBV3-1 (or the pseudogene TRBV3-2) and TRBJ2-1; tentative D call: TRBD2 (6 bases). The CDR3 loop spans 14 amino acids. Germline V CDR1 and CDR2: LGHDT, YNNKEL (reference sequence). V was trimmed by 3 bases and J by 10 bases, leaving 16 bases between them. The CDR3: CASSHNPGLGEQFF. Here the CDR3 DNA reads TGTGCCAGCAGCCATAATCCGGGACTCGGGGAGCAGTTCTTC.

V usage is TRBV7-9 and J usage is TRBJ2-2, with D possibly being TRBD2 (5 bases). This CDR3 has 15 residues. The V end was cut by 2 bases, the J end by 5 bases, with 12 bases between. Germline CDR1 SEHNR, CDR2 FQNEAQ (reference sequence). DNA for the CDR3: TGTGCCAGCAGCTTAAGGGATGGCGGGACCGGGGAGCTGTTTTTT. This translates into CASSLRDGGTGELFF.

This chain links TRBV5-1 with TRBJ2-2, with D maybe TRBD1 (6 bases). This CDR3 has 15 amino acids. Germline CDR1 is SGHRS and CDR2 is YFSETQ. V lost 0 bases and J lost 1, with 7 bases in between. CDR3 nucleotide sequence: TGCGCCAGCAGCTTGGGGACAGAGAACACCGGGGAGCTGTTTTTT. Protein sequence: CASSLGTENTGELFF. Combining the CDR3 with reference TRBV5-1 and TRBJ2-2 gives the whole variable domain KAGVTQTPRYLIKTRGQQVTLSCSPISGHRSVSWYQQTPGQGLQFLFEYFSETQRNKGNFPGRFSGRQFSNSRSEMNVSTLELGDSALYLCASSLGTENTGELFFGEGSRLTVL.

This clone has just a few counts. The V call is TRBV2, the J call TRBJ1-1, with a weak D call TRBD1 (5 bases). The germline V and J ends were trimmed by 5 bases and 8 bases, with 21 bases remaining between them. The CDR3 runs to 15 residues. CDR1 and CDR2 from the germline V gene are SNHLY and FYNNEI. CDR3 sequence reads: CASSLGPGEDFEAFF. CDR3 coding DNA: TGTGCCAGCAGTCTTGGTCCGGGGGAGGATTTCGAAGCTTTCTTT.

CDR3 loop: CASSQLAGPSYEQYF. The CDR3 region has the DNA TGTGCCAGCAGCCAACTAGCGGGGCCCTCCTACGAGCAGTACTTC. This chain connects TRBV3-1 (or the pseudogene TRBV3-2) to TRBJ2-7, with 9 bases aligning to TRBD2. Trimming removed 2 bases from V and 0 bases from J; junction bases left unmatched: 2. The length of the CDR3 is 15 residues. Germline CDR1 is LGHDT and CDR2 is YNNKEL (reference sequence).

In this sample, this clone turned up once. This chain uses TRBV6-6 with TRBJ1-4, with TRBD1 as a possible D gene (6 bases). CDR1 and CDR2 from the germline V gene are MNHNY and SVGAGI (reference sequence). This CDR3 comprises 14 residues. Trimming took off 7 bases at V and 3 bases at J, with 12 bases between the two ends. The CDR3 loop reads CASKTGRPNEKLFF. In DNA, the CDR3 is TGTGCCAGCAAAACAGGGCGGCCTAATGAAAAACTGTTTTTT.

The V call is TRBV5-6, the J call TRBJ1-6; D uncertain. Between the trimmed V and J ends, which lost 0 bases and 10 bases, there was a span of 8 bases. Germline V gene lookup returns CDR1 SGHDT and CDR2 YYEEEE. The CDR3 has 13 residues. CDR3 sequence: CASSLGSGSPLHF. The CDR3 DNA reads TGTGCCAGCAGCTTGGGGTCGGGGTCACCCCTCCACTTT. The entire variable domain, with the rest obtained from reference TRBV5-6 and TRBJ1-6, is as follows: DAGVTQSPTHLIKTRGQQVTLRCSPKSGHDTVSWYQQALGQGPQFIFQYYEEEERQRGNFPDRFSGHQFPNYSSELNVNALLLGDSALYLCASSLGSGSPLHFGNGTRLTVT.

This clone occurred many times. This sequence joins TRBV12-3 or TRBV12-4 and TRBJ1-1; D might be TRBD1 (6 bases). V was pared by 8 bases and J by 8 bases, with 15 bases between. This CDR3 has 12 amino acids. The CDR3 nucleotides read TGTGCCAGCGCCGCAGGGGCAATCGAAGCTTTCTTT. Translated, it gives CASAAGAIEAFF.

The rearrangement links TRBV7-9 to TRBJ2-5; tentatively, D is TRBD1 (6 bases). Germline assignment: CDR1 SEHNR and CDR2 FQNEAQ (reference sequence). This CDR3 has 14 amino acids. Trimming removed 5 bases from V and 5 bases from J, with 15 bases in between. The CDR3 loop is CASSLSQGSETQYF. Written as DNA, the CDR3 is TGTGCCAGCAGCCTGTCTCAGGGGTCTGAGACCCAGTACTTC. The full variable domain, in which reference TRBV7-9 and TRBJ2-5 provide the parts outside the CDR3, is DTGVSQNPRHKITKRGQNVTFRCDPISEHNRLYWYRQTLGQGPEFLTYFQNEAQLEKSRLLSDRFSAERPKGSFSTLEIQRTEQGDSAMYLCASSLSQGSETQYFGPGTRLLVL.

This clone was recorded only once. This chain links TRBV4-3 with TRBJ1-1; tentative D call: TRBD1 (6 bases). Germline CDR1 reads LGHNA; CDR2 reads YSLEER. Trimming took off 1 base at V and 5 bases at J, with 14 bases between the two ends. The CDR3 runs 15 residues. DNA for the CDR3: TGCGCCAGCAGCCAAGTGGGAGGGGGTTGGACTGAAGCTTTCTTT. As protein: CASSQVGGGWTEAFF.

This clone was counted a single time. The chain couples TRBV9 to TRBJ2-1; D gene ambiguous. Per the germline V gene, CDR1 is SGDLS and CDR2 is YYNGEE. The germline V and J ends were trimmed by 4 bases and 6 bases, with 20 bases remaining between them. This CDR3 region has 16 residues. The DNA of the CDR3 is TGTGCCAGCAGCTCCCGACTGGCGGTTGGCCTCAATGAGCAGTTCTTC. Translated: CASSSRLAVGLNEQFF.